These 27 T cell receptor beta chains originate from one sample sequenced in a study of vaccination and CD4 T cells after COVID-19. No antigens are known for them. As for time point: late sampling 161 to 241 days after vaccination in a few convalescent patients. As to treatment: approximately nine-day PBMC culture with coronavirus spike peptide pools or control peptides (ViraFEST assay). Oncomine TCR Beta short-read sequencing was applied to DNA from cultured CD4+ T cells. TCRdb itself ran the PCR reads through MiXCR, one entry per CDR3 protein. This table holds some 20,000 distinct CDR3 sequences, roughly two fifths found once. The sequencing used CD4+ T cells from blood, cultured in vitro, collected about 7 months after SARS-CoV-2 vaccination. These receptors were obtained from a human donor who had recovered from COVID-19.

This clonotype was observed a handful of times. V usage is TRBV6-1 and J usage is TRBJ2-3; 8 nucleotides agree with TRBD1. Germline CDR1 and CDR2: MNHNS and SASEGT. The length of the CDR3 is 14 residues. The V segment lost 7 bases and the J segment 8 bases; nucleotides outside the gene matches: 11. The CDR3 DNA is TGTGCCAGCATGTTTAGCACAGGGGGGAGTACGCAGTATTTT. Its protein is CASMFSTGGSTQYF.

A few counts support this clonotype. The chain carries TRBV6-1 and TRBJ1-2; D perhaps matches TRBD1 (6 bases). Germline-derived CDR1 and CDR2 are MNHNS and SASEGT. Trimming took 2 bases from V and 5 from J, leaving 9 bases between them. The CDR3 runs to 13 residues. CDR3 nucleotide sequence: TGTGCCAGCAGTGAAAGACAGGATTATGGCTACACCTTC. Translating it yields CASSERQDYGYTF.

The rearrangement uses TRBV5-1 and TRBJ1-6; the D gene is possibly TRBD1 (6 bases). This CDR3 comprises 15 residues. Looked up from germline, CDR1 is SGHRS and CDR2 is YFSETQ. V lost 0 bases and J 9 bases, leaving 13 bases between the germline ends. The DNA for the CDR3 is TGCGCCAGCAGCTTGGGTGCAGGGGACACTTCACCCCTCCACTTT. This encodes CASSLGAGDTSPLHF.

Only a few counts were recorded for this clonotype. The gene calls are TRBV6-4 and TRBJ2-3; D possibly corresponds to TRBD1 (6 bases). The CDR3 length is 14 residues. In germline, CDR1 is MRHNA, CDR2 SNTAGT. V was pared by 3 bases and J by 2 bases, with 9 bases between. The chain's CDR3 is CASSEQGDTDTQYF. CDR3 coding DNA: TGTGCCAGCAGTGAACAGGGAGACACAGATACGCAGTATTTT.

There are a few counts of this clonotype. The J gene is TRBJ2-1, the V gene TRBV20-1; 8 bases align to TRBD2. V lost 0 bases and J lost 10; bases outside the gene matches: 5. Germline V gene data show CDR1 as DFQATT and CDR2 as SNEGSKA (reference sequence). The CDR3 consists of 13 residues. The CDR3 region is CSARDWGLVEQFF. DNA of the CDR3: TGCAGTGCTAGAGATTGGGGACTAGTCGAGCAGTTCTTC.

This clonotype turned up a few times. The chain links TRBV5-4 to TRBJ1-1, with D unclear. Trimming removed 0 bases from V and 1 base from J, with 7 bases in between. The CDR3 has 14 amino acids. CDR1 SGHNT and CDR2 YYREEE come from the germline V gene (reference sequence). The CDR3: CASSLASQNTEAFF. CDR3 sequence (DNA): TGTGCCAGCAGCTTGGCGTCACAGAACACTGAAGCTTTCTTT.

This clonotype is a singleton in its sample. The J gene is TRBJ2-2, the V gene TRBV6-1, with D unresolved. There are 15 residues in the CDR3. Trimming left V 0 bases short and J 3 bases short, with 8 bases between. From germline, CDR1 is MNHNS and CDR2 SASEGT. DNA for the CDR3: TGTGCCAGCAGTGAAGCAGCCGTTTACACCGGGGAGCTGTTTTTT. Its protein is CASSEAAVYTGELFF.

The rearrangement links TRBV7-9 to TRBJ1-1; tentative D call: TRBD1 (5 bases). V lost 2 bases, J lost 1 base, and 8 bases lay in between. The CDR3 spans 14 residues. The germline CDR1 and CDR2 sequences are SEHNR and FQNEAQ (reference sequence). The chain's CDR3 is CASSLQGGNTEAFF. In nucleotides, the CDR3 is TGTGCCAGCAGCTTACAGGGTGGGAACACTGAAGCTTTCTTT.

The CDR3 DNA follows: TGTGCCAGCAGCAAAGGAGGTAGTGGAGCAGGGGGCAATCAGCCCCAGCATTTT. Residues: CASSKGGSGAGGNQPQHF. The chain carries TRBV21-1 and TRBJ1-5; the table's D call, TRBD1, was not checked against the DNA. TRBV21-1 has pseudogene status. The CDR3 is 18 residues long.

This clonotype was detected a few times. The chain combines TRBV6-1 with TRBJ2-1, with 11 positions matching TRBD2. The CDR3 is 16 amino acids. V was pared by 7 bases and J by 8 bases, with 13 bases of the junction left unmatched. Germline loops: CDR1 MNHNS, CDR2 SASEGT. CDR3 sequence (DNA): TGTGCCAGCACCCAGGGGCTAGCGGGGGGCGCCTATGAGCAGTTCTTC. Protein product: CASTQGLAGGAYEQFF.

DNA for the CDR3: TGTGCCAGCAGTTTGTCAGGGGGAGGCAATCAGCCCCAGCATTTT. Translation gives CASSLSGGGNQPQHF. This chain connects TRBV12-3 or TRBV12-4 to TRBJ1-5; TRBD1 aligns across 7 bases. This CDR3 comprises 15 residues. The V gene end was trimmed by 3 bases and the J gene end by 2 bases; junction bases not matched to a gene: 4.

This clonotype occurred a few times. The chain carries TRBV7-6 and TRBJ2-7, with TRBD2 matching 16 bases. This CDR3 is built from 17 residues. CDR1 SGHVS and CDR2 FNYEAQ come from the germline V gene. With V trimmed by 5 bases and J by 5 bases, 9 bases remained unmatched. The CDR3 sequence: CASSEGLAGGLIHEQYF. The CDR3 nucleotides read TGTGCCAGCAGCGAGGGACTAGCGGGGGGGCTTATCCACGAGCAGTACTTC.

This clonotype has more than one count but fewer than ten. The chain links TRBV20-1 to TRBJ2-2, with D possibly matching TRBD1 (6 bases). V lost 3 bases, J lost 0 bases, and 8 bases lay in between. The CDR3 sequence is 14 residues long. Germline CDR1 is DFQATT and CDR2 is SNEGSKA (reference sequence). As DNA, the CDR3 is TGCAGTGCTAGTCAGGGGACGAACACCGGGGAGCTGTTTTTT. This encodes CSASQGTNTGELFF.

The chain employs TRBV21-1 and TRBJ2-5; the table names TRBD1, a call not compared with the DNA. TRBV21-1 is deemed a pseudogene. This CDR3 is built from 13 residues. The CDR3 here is CASSRDSVTTQYF. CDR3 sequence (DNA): TGTGCCAGCAGCCGGGACAGCGTGACTACCCAGTACTTC.

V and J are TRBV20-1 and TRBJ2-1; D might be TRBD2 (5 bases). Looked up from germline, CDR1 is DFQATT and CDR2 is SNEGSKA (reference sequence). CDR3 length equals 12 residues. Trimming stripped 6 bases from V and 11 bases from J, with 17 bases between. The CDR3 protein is CSAGSYGVQQFF. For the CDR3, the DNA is TGCAGTGCCGGAAGCTACGGGGTTCAGCAGTTCTTC.

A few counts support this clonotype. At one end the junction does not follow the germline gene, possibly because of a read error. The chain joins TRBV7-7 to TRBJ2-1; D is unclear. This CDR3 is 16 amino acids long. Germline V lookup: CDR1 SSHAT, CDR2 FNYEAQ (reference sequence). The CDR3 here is CASSSSPYGGGAEQFF. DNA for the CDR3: TGTGCTAGCAGCTCATCGCCGTATGGTGGCGGCGCTGAGCAGTTCTTC.

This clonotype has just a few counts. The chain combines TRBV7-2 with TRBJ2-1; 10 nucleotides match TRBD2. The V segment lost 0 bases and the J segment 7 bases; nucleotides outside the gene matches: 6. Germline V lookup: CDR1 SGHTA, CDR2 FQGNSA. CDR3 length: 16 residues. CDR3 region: CASSLAERGGPNEQFF. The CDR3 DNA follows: TGTGCCAGCAGCTTAGCGGAGCGGGGGGGTCCGAATGAGCAGTTCTTC.

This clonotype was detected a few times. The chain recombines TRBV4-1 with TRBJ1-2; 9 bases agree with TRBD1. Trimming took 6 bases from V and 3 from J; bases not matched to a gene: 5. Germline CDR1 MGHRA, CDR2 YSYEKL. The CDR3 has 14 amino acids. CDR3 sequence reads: CASRPTGGYYGYTF. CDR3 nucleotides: TGCGCCAGCAGACCGACAGGGGGGTACTATGGCTACACCTTC.

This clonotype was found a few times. The CDR3 protein is CASSDAPSRRSNEQFF. The CDR3 coding sequence is TGTGCCAGCAGCGACGCCCCTAGCAGGAGGTCCAATGAGCAGTTCTTC. This rearrangement joins TRBV11-1 to TRBJ2-1, with D possibly matching TRBD2 (5 bases). CDR1 is SGHAT, CDR2 FQDESV, per germline (reference sequence). This CDR3 has 16 residues. Trimming shortened V by 5 bases and J by 6 bases, and 20 bases separated the two germline ends. The full variable domain, its missing parts supplied by reference TRBV11-1 and TRBJ2-1, is EAEVAQSPRYKITEKSQAVAFWCDPISGHATLYWYRQILGQGPELLVQFQDESVVDDSQLPKDRFSAERLKGVDSTLKIQPAELGDSAMYLCASSDAPSRRSNEQFFGPGTRLTVL.

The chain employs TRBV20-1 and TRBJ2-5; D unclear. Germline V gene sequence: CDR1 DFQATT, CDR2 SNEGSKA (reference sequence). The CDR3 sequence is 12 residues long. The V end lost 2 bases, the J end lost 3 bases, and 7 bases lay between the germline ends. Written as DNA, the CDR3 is TGCAGTGCTAGACCTGATAAAGAGACCCAGTACTTC. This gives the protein CSARPDKETQYF.

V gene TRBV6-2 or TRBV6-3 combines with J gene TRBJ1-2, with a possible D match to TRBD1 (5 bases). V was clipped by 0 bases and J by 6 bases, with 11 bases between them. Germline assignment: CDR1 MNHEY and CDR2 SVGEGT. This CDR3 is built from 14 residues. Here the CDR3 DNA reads TGTGCCAGCAGTTACTCTCTCAGGGCTGATGGCTACACCTTC. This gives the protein CASSYSLRADGYTF.

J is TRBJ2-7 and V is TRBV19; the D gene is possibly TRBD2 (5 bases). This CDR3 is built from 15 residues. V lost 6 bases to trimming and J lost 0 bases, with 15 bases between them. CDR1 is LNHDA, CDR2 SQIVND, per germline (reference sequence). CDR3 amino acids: CASSRTGMSSYEQYF. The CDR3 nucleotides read TGTGCCAGTAGCCGTACGGGGATGAGCTCCTACGAGCAGTACTTC.

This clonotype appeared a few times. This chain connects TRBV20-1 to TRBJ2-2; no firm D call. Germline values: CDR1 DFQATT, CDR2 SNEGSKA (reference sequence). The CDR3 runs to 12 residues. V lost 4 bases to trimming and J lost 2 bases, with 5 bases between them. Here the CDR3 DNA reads TGCAGTGCTAAATCTAACACCGGGGAGCTGTTTTTT. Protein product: CSAKSNTGELFF.

The CDR3 DNA reads as TGCAGTGCTAGTTCAGGTCTAAGTTCCTACGAGCAGTACTTC. This sequence encodes CSASSGLSSYEQYF. The chain carries TRBV20-1 and TRBJ2-7; D remains ambiguous. The germline V and J ends were trimmed by 3 bases and 1 base, with 13 bases remaining between them. Germline V gene sequence: CDR1 DFQATT, CDR2 SNEGSKA (reference sequence). The length of the CDR3 is 14 residues.

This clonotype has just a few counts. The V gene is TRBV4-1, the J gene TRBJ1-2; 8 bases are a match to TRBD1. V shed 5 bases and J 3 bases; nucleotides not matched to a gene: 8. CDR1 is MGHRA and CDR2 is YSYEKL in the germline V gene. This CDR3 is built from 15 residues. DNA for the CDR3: TGCGCCAGCAGCGTCTCCGGGACAGGAGACTATGGCTACACCTTC. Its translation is CASSVSGTGDYGYTF.

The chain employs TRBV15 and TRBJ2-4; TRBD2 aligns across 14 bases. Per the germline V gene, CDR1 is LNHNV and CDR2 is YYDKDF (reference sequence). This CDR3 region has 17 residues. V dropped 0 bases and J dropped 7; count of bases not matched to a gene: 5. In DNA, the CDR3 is TGTGCCACCAGCAGAGATAGACTAGCGGGAGGGTTGAACATTCAGTACTTC. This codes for CATSRDRLAGGLNIQYF.

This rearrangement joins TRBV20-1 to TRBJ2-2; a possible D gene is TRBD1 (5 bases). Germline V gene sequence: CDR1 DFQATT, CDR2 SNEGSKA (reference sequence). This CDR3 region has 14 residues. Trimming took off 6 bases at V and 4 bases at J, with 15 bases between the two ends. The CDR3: CSAPPDTATGELFF. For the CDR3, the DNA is TGCAGTGCGCCTCCGGACACGGCCACCGGGGAGCTGTTTTTT.